This T cell receptor (beta chain) was retrieved from a study of T-cell memory formation after mild COVID-19. Findings and limits, study-wide: Confirmation was lacking for SARS-CoV-2 specificity of second-wave clones that peaked on day 37. Clones that shrank (day 15 to 85) were balanced CD4/CD8, whereas later expanders leaned CD4+.

TCRdb redid the calling of the 5' RACE reads with MiXCR, one entry per CDR3 protein. The table records 50,000 or so distinct CDR3 sequences, 9.3% of them present only once. This clonotype was seen more than once but under ten times. Its specificity is unknown. The CDR3 is 14 residues long. Germline CDR1 SEHNR, CDR2 FQNEAQ (reference sequence). The trim removed 5 bases at V and 6 bases at J, leaving 5 bases unmatched. V and J are TRBV7-9 and TRBJ2-2; 8 positions match TRBD1. The sequenced sample was PBMCs or a T cell subset sorted from them (not recorded which). The clonotype was recovered from an adult woman who had mild COVID-19 (a few samples of this study predate the infection). Cell type and time point are not known. CDR3 nucleotide sequence: TGTGCCAGCAGCCTCCACAGGGGGGCCGGGGAGCTGTTTTTT. Its protein is CASSLHRGAGELFF.